The subject of this entry is one TCR beta chain. Its matching antigen is unknown. The record originates from a study of T cells after yellow fever vaccination. As for the study in general: Where fractions had low cell numbers, libraries were prepared from them with the SMART-Seq v4 Ultra Low Input RNA kit.

Whole-study findings and limits: When the response was secondary, it was weaker but reached its peak faster, day 5 versus 15. Abundant bulk-population clonotypes could contaminate the FACS-sorted repertoires.

TCRdb re-derived calls from the 5' RACE reads in MiXCR, one entry per CDR3 protein. In the table there are hundreds of thousands of distinct CDR3 sequences, over 15% of which are singletons. The germline gives CDR1 MDHEN, CDR2 SYDVKM. V lost 4 bases to trimming and J lost 7 bases; unmatched junction nucleotides: 8. The CDR3 is made up of 15 amino acids. This sample comprised PBMCs, obtained before the yellow fever booster vaccination. This rearrangement joins TRBV28 to TRBJ2-1; 9 bases map to TRBD1. The TCR originated in a man aged 18 to 30 who received the YFV17D yellow fever vaccine. CDR3 region: CASSSAGTGINEQFF. In nucleotides, the CDR3 is TGTGCCAGCAGTTCAGCCGGGACAGGGATAAATGAGCAGTTCTTC.